This TCR beta chain was recovered during a study of blood T cell repertoires in COVID-19. On the study more broadly: Spain, Italy and the United States supplied samples that represented acute and convalescent COVID-19. Sample material is recorded as cDNA or gDNA derived from T cells, B-cell-depleted T cells, or PBMCs.

In the study's own analysis: Cell counts per sample came from amplifying reference gene primers. Method: immunoSEQ multiplex PCR; TCRdb's copy keeps in-frame clones and lacks some. The V and J calls and clone size are taken from that table; D and trimming were inferred from the DNA. The profile shows 300,000 to 400,000 clones, 88% of them singletons. The trim removed 2 bases at V and 5 bases at J, leaving 4 bases unmatched. The germline V gene encodes CDR1 MNHNS and CDR2 SASEGT. This CDR3 region has 15 residues. The chain is built from TRBV6-1 and TRBJ2-3; 10 bases align to TRBD2. The source of this sequence is a woman between 45 and 65 years old with active or convalescent COVID-19. Sequencing was done on a sample of peripheral blood. The CDR3 bases are TGTGCCAGCAGTGAACTTAGCGGGGGGTTAGATACGCAGTATTTT. Amino acid sequence: CASSELSGGLDTQYF.